The clone carrying this T cell receptor (beta chain) showed up just a few times. Per the authors' pipeline: How many nucleated cells were present was estimated from reference gene primer amplification. Using immunoSEQ multiplex PCR, the repertoire was profiled, and TCRdb retains in-frame clones only, with some absent. Clone size and V and J calls were adopted from that table, with D and trimming inferred from the DNA. The data contain 210,000 or so clones, about four fifths of them singletons. These data originate in a study of blood T cell repertoires in COVID-19. CDR3 length equals 13 residues. From germline, CDR1 is SGHDT and CDR2 YYEEEE. Between the trimmed V and J ends, which lost 0 bases and 4 bases, there was a span of 7 bases.

Sequenced sample: peripheral blood. This chain connects TRBV5-6 to TRBJ1-2; D gene ambiguous. The receptor was derived from a woman aged 45-60 years with active or convalescent COVID-19. CDR3: CASSLAGSYGYTF. CDR3 in DNA: TGTGCCAGCAGCTTGGCGGGATCCTATGGCTACACCTTC.